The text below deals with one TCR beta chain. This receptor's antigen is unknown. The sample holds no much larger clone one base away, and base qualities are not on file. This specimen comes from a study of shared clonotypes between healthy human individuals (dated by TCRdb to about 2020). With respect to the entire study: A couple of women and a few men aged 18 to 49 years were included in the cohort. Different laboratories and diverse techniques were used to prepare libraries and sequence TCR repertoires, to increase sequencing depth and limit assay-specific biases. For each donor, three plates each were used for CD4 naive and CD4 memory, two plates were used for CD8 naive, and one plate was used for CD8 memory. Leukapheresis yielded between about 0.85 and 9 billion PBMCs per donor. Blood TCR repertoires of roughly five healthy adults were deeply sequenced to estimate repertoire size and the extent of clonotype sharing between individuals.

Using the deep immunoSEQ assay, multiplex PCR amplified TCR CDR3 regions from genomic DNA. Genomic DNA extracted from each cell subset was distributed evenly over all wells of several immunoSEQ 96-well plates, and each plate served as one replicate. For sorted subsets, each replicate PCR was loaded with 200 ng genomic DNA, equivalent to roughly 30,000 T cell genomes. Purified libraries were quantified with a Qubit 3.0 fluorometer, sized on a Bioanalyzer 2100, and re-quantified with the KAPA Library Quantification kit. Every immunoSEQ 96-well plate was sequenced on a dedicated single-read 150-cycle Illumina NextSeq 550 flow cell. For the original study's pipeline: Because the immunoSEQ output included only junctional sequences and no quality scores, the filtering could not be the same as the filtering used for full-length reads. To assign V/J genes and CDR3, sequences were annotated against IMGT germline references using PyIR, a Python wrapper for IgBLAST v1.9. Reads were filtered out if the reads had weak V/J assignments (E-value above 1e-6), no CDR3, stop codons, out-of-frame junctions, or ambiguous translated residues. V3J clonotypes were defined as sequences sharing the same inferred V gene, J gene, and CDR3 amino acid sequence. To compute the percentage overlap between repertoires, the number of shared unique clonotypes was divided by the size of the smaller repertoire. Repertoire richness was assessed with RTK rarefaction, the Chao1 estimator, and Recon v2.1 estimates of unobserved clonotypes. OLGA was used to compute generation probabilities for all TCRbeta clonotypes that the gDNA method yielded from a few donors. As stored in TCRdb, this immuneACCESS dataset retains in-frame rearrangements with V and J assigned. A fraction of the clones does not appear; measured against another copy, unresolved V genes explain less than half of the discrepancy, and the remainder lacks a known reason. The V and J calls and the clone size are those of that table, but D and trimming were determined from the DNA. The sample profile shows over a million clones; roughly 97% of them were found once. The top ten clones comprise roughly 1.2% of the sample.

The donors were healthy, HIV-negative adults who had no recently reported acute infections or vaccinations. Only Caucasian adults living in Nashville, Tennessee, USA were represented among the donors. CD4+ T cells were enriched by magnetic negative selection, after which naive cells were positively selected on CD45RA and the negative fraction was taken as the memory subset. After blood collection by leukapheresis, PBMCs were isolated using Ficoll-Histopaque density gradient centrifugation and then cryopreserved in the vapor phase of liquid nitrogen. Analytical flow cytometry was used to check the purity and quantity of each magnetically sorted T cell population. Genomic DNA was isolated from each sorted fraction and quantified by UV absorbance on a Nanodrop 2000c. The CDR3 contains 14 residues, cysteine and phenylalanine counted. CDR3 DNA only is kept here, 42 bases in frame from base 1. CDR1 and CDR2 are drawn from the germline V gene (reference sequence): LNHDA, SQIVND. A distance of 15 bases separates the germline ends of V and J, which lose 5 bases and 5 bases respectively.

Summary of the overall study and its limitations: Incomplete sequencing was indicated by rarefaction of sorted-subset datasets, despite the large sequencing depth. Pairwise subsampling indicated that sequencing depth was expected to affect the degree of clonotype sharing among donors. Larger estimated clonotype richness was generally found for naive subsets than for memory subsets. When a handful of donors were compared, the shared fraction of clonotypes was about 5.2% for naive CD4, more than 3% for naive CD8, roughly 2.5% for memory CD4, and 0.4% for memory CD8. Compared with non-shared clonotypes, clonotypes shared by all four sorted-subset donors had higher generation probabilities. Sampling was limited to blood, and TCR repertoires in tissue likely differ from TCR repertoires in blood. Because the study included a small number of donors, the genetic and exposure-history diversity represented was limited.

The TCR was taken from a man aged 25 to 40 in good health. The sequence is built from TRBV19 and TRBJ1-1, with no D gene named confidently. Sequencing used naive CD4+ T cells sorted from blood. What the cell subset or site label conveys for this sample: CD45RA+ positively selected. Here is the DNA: TGTGCCAGTAGTTTATCGGGTGGTGGAACTGAAGCTTTCTTT. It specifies CASSLSGGGTEAFF.